This paragraph reports one T cell receptor beta chain. Its antigen is as yet unknown. The junction departs from the called germline gene at one end, perhaps through a read error. Germline assignment: CDR1 LGHDT and CDR2 YNNKEL (reference sequence). The CDR3 contains 12 residues. These data belong to a study of neurological immune-mediated disorders. Findings and caveats of the study: CDR3 amino acid sequences of expanded clones were not shared across subjects, a result suggesting private repertoires in all groups. HTLV-1-associated myelopathy led in TCR clonal expansion, while multiple sclerosis ranked lowest, below healthy controls.

5'RACE with 10-nucleotide random UMIs produced the cDNA. TCRdb ran MiXCR on the 5' RACE reads and lists one entry per CDR3 protein. The sample holds about 24,000 distinct CDR3 sequences, around 13% seen once. The time point here: technical triplicate 1. There were 1 million CD4+ or CD8+ T cells used in the sorted libraries. Sequencing was done on a sample of CD4+ T cells from blood. The chain recombines TRBV3-1 with TRBJ2-3; D gene uncertain. The receptor's source is a female donor with HTLV-1-associated myelopathy (HAM/TSP). The CDR3: CASSQGTDMQYF. In DNA form, the CDR3 reads TGTGCCAGCAGTCAAGGAACAGATATGCAGTATTTT.